A selection of T cell receptor beta chains follows, all from one sample in a study of T-cell memory formation after mild COVID-19. TCRdb analysed the 5' RACE reads with MiXCR anew, one entry per CDR3 protein. The sample has about 150,000 distinct CDR3 sequences; under 30% are singletons. Sequenced: PBMCs or a T cell subset sorted from them (not recorded which). Receptors were obtained from an adult woman who had mild COVID-19 (a few samples of this study predate the infection). Cell type and time point are not known. Each CDR3 is given with its conserved first and last residue. Fields, in order: clone size, V gene, J gene, D gene, CDR3 protein, CDR3 DNA. D genes are given only for firm matches. A clone size is listed for some rows: how often the clone was seen (once, few, many), or a class if it is expanded.

NA,TRBV29-1,TRBJ2-1,NA,CSVEDPRQAWFF,TGCAGCGTTGAAGATCCTCGTCAAGCATGGTTCTTC
few,TRBV7-9,TRBJ1-4,TRBD1,CASSPGYRDREKLFF,TGTGCCAGCAGCCCAGGCTATCGGGACAGGGAAAAACTGTTTTTT
NA,TRBV24-1,TRBJ1-1,NA,CATSDLWYTEAFF,TGTGCCACCAGTGATTTATGGTACACTGAAGCTTTCTTT
NA,TRBV7-9,TRBJ1-1,NA,CASSPDSNTEAFF,TGTGCCAGCAGCCCGGACTCGAACACTGAAGCTTTCTTT
NA,TRBV20-1,TRBJ2-1,TRBD2,CSAPGRTSGYNEQFF,TGCAGTGCTCCTGGTCGGACTAGCGGGTACAATGAGCAGTTCTTC
NA,TRBV11-2,TRBJ2-5,TRBD1,CASSGTRDRAIATSQETQYF,TGTGCCAGCAGCGGAACCCGGGACAGGGCGATCGCGACCTCCCAAGAGACCCAGTACTTC
many,TRBV9,TRBJ1-6,NA,CASSDGGSSYNSPLHF,TGTGCCAGCAGCGACGGGGGCAGCTCCTATAATTCACCCCTCCACTTT
many,TRBV2,TRBJ2-1,NA,CASSPLRNEQFF,TGTGCCAGCAGTCCACTTAGGAATGAGCAGTTCTTC
NA,TRBV7-9,TRBJ1-4,TRBD1,CASSVNQGAYEKLFF,TGTGCCAGCAGCGTAAATCAGGGGGCTTATGAAAAACTGTTTTTT
few,TRBV15,TRBJ1-6,NA,CATSRDLAGSYNSPLHF,TGTGCCACCAGCAGAGATCTGGCAGGGTCCTATAATTCACCCCTCCACTTT
NA,TRBV11-3,TRBJ2-7,TRBD2,CASSRTSGPEEQYF,TGTGCCAGCAGCCGGACTAGCGGGCCGGAAGAGCAGTACTTC
NA,TRBV29-1,TRBJ2-7,NA,CSVHPEDSLEQYF,TGCAGCGTCCATCCCGAGGACTCCCTCGAGCAGTACTTC
few,TRBV18,TRBJ2-7,NA,CASSPWGGQGSYEQYF,TGTGCCAGCTCACCGTGGGGGGGGCAGGGCTCCTACGAGCAGTACTTC
few,TRBV12-3/TRBV12-4,TRBJ1-2,NA,CASSLGSYYGYTF,TGTGCCAGCAGTTTGGGATCTTACTATGGCTACACCTTC
NA,TRBV4-1,TRBJ2-5,NA,CASSQWGNQYF,TGCGCCAGCAGCCAGTGGGGGAACCAGTACTTC
NA,TRBV2,TRBJ1-2,TRBD1,CASIFGTGVYGYTF,TGTGCCAGCATTTTCGGGACAGGGGTGTATGGCTACACCTTC
once,TRBV12-5,TRBJ1-1,NA,CASGLSLGFTDAFF,TGTGCTAGTGGTTTGTCCCTCGGGTTCACTGACGCTTTCTTT
NA,TRBV3-1,TRBJ2-7,TRBD1,CASSPIQGKSYEQYF,TGTGCCAGCAGCCCTATACAGGGGAAGTCCTACGAGCAGTACTTC
NA,TRBV30,TRBJ1-5,TRBD1,CAWSQGADNQPQHF,TGTGCCTGGTCACAGGGGGCCGACAATCAGCCCCAGCATTTT
NA,TRBV29-1,TRBJ1-3,NA,CSVLEGFRDNSGNTIYF,TGCAGCGTTCTGGAGGGTTTCCGGGACAACTCTGGAAACACCATATATTTT
NA,TRBV24-1,TRBJ2-1,NA,CATSGGVSRGEQFF,TGTGCCACCAGTGGGGGGGTATCGCGTGGTGAGCAGTTCTTC
NA,TRBV15,TRBJ1-3,NA,CATSRDGGRGGNTIYF,TGTGCCACCAGCAGAGATGGAGGGAGGGGTGGAAACACCATATATTTT
NA,TRBV9,TRBJ1-5,NA,CASSEGDTHQPQHF,TGTGCCAGCAGCGAGGGGGACACTCATCAGCCCCAGCATTTT
few,TRBV6-6,TRBJ2-1,NA,CASIHSVGAPDNEQFF,TGTGCCAGCATCCACTCAGTGGGGGCGCCTGACAATGAGCAGTTCTTC